A single sample gave rise to the 30 T cell receptor beta chains below, sequenced in a study of molecular identifiers for immune sequencing clone quantification. TCRdb re-derived calls from the PCR reads in MiXCR, one entry per CDR3 protein. Among about 320,000 distinct CDR3 sequences, roughly a fifth were seen once, and the ten largest hold roughly 0.86%. The specimen sequenced was naive CD8+ T cells from blood, with Jurkat cell RNA spiked in. The subset: FACS-sorted CD8+CD4-CCR7+CD45RA+ naive T cells. The receptors shown here come from a human donor in good health. Some libraries in this study had Jurkat cell RNA spiked in.

In regard to this clonotype: One base away lies a much larger clone, so this may be a sequencing read error. V usage is TRBV5-1 and J usage is TRBJ2-7, with D unresolved. The germline CDR1 and CDR2 sequences are SGHRS and YFSETQ. The V end lost 2 bases, the J end lost 2 bases, and 14 bases lay between the germline ends. The CDR3 is 15 residues long. The CDR3 nucleotides are TGCGCCAGCAGCTTTGGCAGCCCCGCCACCTACGAGCAGTACTTC. Translation: CASSFGSPATYEQYF. The whole variable domain, filled in from reference TRBV5-1 and TRBJ2-7, reads KAGVTQTPRYLIKTRGQQVTLSCSPISGHRSVSWYQQTPGQGLQFLFEYFSETQRNKGNFPGRFSGRQFSNSRSEMNVSTLELGDSALYLCASSFGSPATYEQYFGPGTRLTVT.

This clonotype was recorded many times. V and J are TRBV6-2 or TRBV6-3 and TRBJ2-3; D is uncertain. CDR1 MNHEY and CDR2 SVGEGT come from the germline V gene. The V end was cut by 5 bases, the J end by 2 bases, with 11 bases between. This CDR3 region has 14 residues. The CDR3 reads CASSLDHHTDTQYF. CDR3 bases: TGTGCCAGCAGTCTTGACCACCACACAGATACGCAGTATTTT.

This clonotype was detected only a few times. The V call is TRBV4-1, the J call TRBJ2-3, with D tentatively TRBD1 or TRBD2 (6 bases each). Trimming removed 3 bases from V and 1 base from J, with 14 bases in between. Per the germline V gene, CDR1 is MGHRA and CDR2 is YSYEKL. CDR3 length: 16 residues. CDR3 sequence (DNA): TGCGCCAGCAGCCACGGCCGGGGGCCCCGCACAGATACGCAGTATTTT. Its translation is CASSHGRGPRTDTQYF.

The chain has TRBV30 and TRBJ2-7; maybe TRBD1 (5 bases). From germline, CDR1 is GTSNPN and CDR2 SVGIG (reference sequence). The CDR3 loop spans 13 amino acids. V lost 2 bases and J lost 3, with 11 bases in between. The CDR3 DNA reads TGTGCCTGGAGTTGGGGCAGGGACTACGAGCAGTACTTC. Protein: CAWSWGRDYEQYF.

There are a few counts of this clonotype. The chain joins TRBV4-1 to TRBJ2-7; 7 nucleotides line up with TRBD1. Germline-derived CDR1 and CDR2 are MGHRA and YSYEKL. This CDR3 comprises 15 residues. V was pared by 1 base and J by 4 bases, with 7 bases of the junction left unmatched. Written as DNA, the CDR3 is TGCGCCAGCAGCCAAGTTGGGGACAGTAAATACGAGCAGTACTTC. It specifies CASSQVGDSKYEQYF.

This clonotype has a handful of counts. The chain is built from TRBV9 and TRBJ2-3; D gene ambiguous. V was trimmed by 4 bases and J by 8 bases, leaving 11 bases between them. This CDR3 is 12 amino acids long. Per the germline V gene, CDR1 is SGDLS and CDR2 is YYNGEE. The CDR3 sequence: CASSTDPSTQYF. The CDR3 DNA reads as TGTGCCAGCAGCACCGACCCTAGTACGCAGTATTTT.

This clonotype was detected many times. The CDR3 reads CASSDWGYEQYF. In DNA form, the CDR3 reads TGTGCCAGCAGTGACTGGGGCTACGAGCAGTACTTC. The chain has TRBV6-1 and TRBJ2-7; D ambiguous. The length of the CDR3 is 12 residues. The V end lost 3 bases, the J end lost 3 bases, and 6 bases lay between the germline ends. The germline gives CDR1 MNHNS, CDR2 SASEGT.

The table lists this clonotype with many counts. The V call is TRBV29-1, the J call TRBJ1-4; D remains ambiguous. V was cut by 5 bases and J by 12 bases, with 10 bases left in between. CDR1 and CDR2 from the germline V gene are SQVTM and ANQGSEA. This CDR3 spans 10 amino acids. CDR3 DNA sequence: TGCAGCGTTTGGGTATCGGAACTGTTTTTT. Translation gives CSVWVSELFF.

V usage is TRBV6-6 and J usage is TRBJ2-3; the match to TRBD2 covers 10 bases. After removal of 1 base from V and 4 bases from J, the junction contained 8 bases not matched to a gene. CDR1 MNHNY and CDR2 SVGAGI come from the germline V gene (reference sequence). This CDR3 contains 17 residues. CDR3 loop: CASSYYGSGGAPDTQYF. DNA for the CDR3: TGTGCCAGCAGTTACTATGGAAGCGGGGGGGCCCCAGATACGCAGTATTTT.

In regard to this clonotype: Germline and junction disagree at one end, which may indicate a read error. J is TRBJ1-1 and V is TRBV12-3 or TRBV12-4; a weak D match, TRBD1 (6 bases). The CDR3 runs to 12 residues. The CDR3, as DNA: TGTGCCAGCCGGGACACCCACCCTGAAACTTTCTTT. Its protein is CASRDTHPETFF.

This clonotype showed up many times. This chain uses TRBV28 with TRBJ2-2, with unresolved D. V lost 3 bases to trimming and J lost 3 bases, with 5 bases between them. The CDR3 spans 13 residues. Germline assignment: CDR1 MDHEN and CDR2 SYDVKM. The DNA for the CDR3 is TGTGCCAGCAGTTTGCTACACACCGGGGAGCTGTTTTTT. Translation gives CASSLLHTGELFF.

This clonotype was detected ten times or more. The rearrangement links TRBV5-4 to TRBJ2-2; a possible D gene is TRBD1 (5 bases). The V gene lost 4 bases and the J gene lost 1 base, with 8 bases spanning the gap. Germline values: CDR1 SGHNT, CDR2 YYREEE (reference sequence). This CDR3 contains 14 residues. The CDR3: CASSAGQNTGELFF. CDR3 sequence (DNA): TGTGCCAGCAGCGCAGGACAGAACACCGGGGAGCTGTTTTTT.

The chain combines TRBV29-1 with TRBJ2-7; D tentatively reads TRBD1 or TRBD2 (5 bases each). Trimming shortened V by 1 base and J by 2 bases, and 18 bases separated the two germline ends. The CDR3 sequence is 16 residues long. Germline CDR1 is SQVTM and CDR2 is ANQGSEA. The DNA for the CDR3 is TGCAGCGTTGAAGTCGTGGGACGGTCCACCACCTACGAGCAGTACTTC. It specifies CSVEVVGRSTTYEQYF.

This clonotype was detected ten times or more. The V gene is TRBV7-9, the J gene TRBJ2-3, with no clear D. The CDR3 length is 15 residues. Germline V gene sequence: CDR1 SEHNR, CDR2 FQNEAQ (reference sequence). V lost 1 base to trimming and J lost 1 base, with 9 bases between them. This CDR3 reads CASSLGFGRTDTQYF. For the CDR3, the DNA is TGTGCCAGCAGCTTAGGATTCGGTCGCACAGATACGCAGTATTTT. The variable domain in full, completed from reference TRBV7-9 and TRBJ2-3, reads DTGVSQNPRHKITKRGQNVTFRCDPISEHNRLYWYRQTLGQGPEFLTYFQNEAQLEKSRLLSDRFSAERPKGSFSTLEIQRTEQGDSAMYLCASSLGFGRTDTQYFGPGTRLTVL.

The gene calls are TRBV27 and TRBJ2-7; no clear D. V lost 4 bases, J lost 1 base, and 11 bases lay in between. Per the germline V gene, CDR1 is MNHEY and CDR2 is SMNVEV (reference sequence). The CDR3 runs to 14 residues. CDR3 amino acids: CASSSLANSYEQYF. The CDR3 region has the DNA TGTGCCAGCAGTTCTTTGGCTAATTCCTACGAGCAGTACTTC.

This clonotype has at least ten counts. The V and J genes are TRBV4-3 and TRBJ2-7, with D tentatively TRBD1 (5 bases). Trimming took 0 bases from V and 2 from J, leaving 11 bases between them. The CDR3 consists of 15 residues. Per the germline V gene, CDR1 is LGHNA and CDR2 is YSLEER. The CDR3 reads CASSQDMAGTYEQYF. CDR3 in DNA: TGCGCCAGCAGCCAAGATATGGCAGGGACCTACGAGCAGTACTTC.

This clonotype was counted ten times or more. The V gene is TRBV29-1, the J gene TRBJ2-2; D is unresolved. There are 12 residues in the CDR3. The germline V gene has CDR1 SQVTM and CDR2 ANQGSEA. Trimming took off 7 bases at V and 4 bases at J, with 10 bases between the two ends. The CDR3 nucleotides read TGCAGCGCCCGGGCCGGCACCGGGGAGCTGTTTTTT. Translating it yields CSARAGTGELFF.

There are a few counts of this clonotype. The chain uses TRBV28 and TRBJ1-1; no definite D call. This CDR3 contains 13 residues. Trimming stripped 6 bases from V and 5 bases from J, with 13 bases between. Per germline, CDR1 MDHEN and CDR2 SYDVKM. The CDR3 DNA sequence: TGTGCCAGCAGCCCTCGGTATATTACTGAAGCTTTCTTT. This codes for CASSPRYITEAFF. Supplemented by reference TRBV28 and TRBJ1-1, the full variable domain reads DVKVTQSSRYLVKRTGEKVFLECVQDMDHENMFWYRQDPGLGLRLIYFSYDVKMKEKGDIPEGYSVSREKKERFSLILESASTNQTSMYLCASSPRYITEAFFGQGTRLTVV.

In its sample, this clonotype was seen many times. The chain has TRBV2 and TRBJ1-5; TRBD1 aligns across 7 bases. Trimming took 6 bases from V and 2 from J; bases not matched to a gene: 4. Per the germline V gene, CDR1 is SNHLY and CDR2 is FYNNEI. The CDR3 is 14 residues long. DNA for the CDR3: TGTGCCAGCAGGACAGGGTTCGGCAATCAGCCCCAGCATTTT. As protein: CASRTGFGNQPQHF.

Ten or more counts support this clonotype. The V gene is TRBV7-9, the J gene TRBJ2-2, with 8 bases aligning to TRBD1. From germline, CDR1 is SEHNR and CDR2 FQNEAQ (reference sequence). Germline trimming cut 4 bases from V and 5 bases from J; bases unmatched to any gene: 24. The CDR3 covers 21 residues. CDR3 DNA: TGTGCCAGCAGCTCCCCACTTGGGAGACAGGGGAAGCCGCTGGAGACCGGGGAGCTGTTTTTT. Residues: CASSSPLGRQGKPLETGELFF.

This clonotype was seen at least ten times. The chain combines TRBV29-1 with TRBJ1-2; 10 nucleotides match TRBD1. V trimming: 3 bases; J trimming: 8 bases; junction bases outside the gene matches: 12. The CDR3 consists of 15 residues. Germline-derived CDR1 and CDR2 are SQVTM and ANQGSEA. CDR3 in DNA: TGCAGCGTTGATTTAGGGACAGGGGTTTTTGGGGGCTACACCTTC. The encoded protein is CSVDLGTGVFGGYTF.

A word on this clonotype: This may arise from a read error, as a much more abundant clone is one base away. This rearrangement joins TRBV6-6 to TRBJ2-5; 9 bases match TRBD1. The CDR3 is made up of 18 amino acids. CDR1 is MNHNY, CDR2 SVGAGI, per germline (reference sequence). The CDR3 sequence is CASSYGQGPRERQETQHF. DNA of the CDR3: TGTGCCAGCAGTTATGGACAGGGGCCCCGAGAGAGACAAGAGACCCAGCACTTC.

The sample holds a few counts of this clonotype. The J gene is TRBJ2-1, the V gene TRBV27; D is uncertain. Germline V lookup: CDR1 MNHEY, CDR2 SMNVEV (reference sequence). The V end was cut by 5 bases, the J end by 2 bases, with 10 bases between. The CDR3 has 14 amino acids. The chain's CDR3 is CASSPLATYNEQFF. Here the CDR3 DNA reads TGTGCCAGCAGTCCCCTGGCCACCTACAATGAGCAGTTCTTC.

This clonotype was counted ten times or more. This chain uses TRBV6-6 with TRBJ2-7, with a tentative D call TRBD1 (7 bases). V was pared by 10 bases and J by 6 bases, with 22 bases between. Germline V gene lookup returns CDR1 MNHNY and CDR2 SVGAGI (reference sequence). This CDR3 is built from 14 residues. The CDR3 DNA reads TGTGCCACCCGCCCGACAGCCCAGGGGGGCGAGCAGTACTTC. This codes for CATRPTAQGGEQYF.

The chain uses TRBV7-9 and TRBJ2-5; D perhaps matches TRBD1 (5 bases). Germline lookup yields CDR1 SEHNR and CDR2 FQNEAQ (reference sequence). CDR3 length: 14 amino acids. Trimming pared 0 bases from V and 7 bases from J, leaving 12 bases between. CDR3 region: CASSLATVFATQYF. In DNA, the CDR3 is TGTGCCAGCAGCTTAGCGACAGTTTTCGCGACCCAGTACTTC.

This clonotype has a single count. The V call is TRBV18, the J call TRBJ2-3; D not certain. V lost 3 bases to trimming and J lost 0 bases, with 10 bases between them. The V gene's germline CDR1 is KGHSH and CDR2 LQKENI. The CDR3 runs 15 residues. The CDR3 DNA sequence: TGTGCCAGCTCACCCCCAGGAAAAAGCACAGATACGCAGTATTTT. Its protein product is CASSPPGKSTDTQYF. The variable domain in full, completed from reference TRBV18 and TRBJ2-3, reads NAGVMQNPRHLVRRRGQEARLRCSPMKGHSHVYWYRQLPEEGLKFMVYLQKENIIDESGMPKERFSAEFPKEGPSILRIQQVVRGDSAAYFCASSPPGKSTDTQYFGPGTRLTVL.

About this clonotype: A read error is possible here, since a much larger clone lies one base away. The V gene is TRBV7-6, the J gene TRBJ2-5; 9 bases fit TRBD1. The CDR3 has 15 residues. Per the germline V gene, CDR1 is SGHVS and CDR2 is FNYEAQ. As DNA, the CDR3 is TGTGCCTGCAGCTTCTCCGGGACAGGGCAAGAGACCCAGTACTTC. This gives the protein CACSFSGTGQETQYF.

In its sample, this clonotype was seen many times. V and J are TRBV7-9 and TRBJ2-7, with TRBD1 matching over 7 bases. Germline CDR1 SEHNR, CDR2 FQNEAQ (reference sequence). J lost 6 bases, V lost 5 bases, and 10 bases had no gene match. The CDR3 runs to 14 residues. Written as DNA, the CDR3 is TGTGCCAGCAGCACCTCCGGGACAGTTTTCGAGCAGTACTTC. This encodes CASSTSGTVFEQYF. The full variable domain, rest sourced from reference TRBV7-9 and TRBJ2-7, is DTGVSQNPRHKITKRGQNVTFRCDPISEHNRLYWYRQTLGQGPEFLTYFQNEAQLEKSRLLSDRFSAERPKGSFSTLEIQRTEQGDSAMYLCASSTSGTVFEQYFGPGTRLTVT.

Ten or more counts support this clonotype. The rearrangement joins TRBV4-1 to TRBJ1-1, with D unclear. CDR1 and CDR2 (germline): MGHRA, YSYEKL. The CDR3 extends over 15 amino acids. Between the trimmed V and J ends, which lost 0 bases and 7 bases, there was a span of 15 bases. In nucleotides, the CDR3 is TGCGCCAGCAGCCAAGACCCATCGCTAGGACTTGAAGCTTTCTTT. It specifies CASSQDPSLGLEAFF.

This clonotype was observed at least ten times. The rearrangement uses TRBV12-3 or TRBV12-4 and TRBJ1-2; tentative D call: TRBD1 (5 bases). V was clipped by 8 bases and J by 6 bases, with 7 bases between them. The CDR3 runs to 10 residues. CDR3 coding DNA: TGTGCCAGCGGGGCCAATGGCTACACCTTC. Protein: CASGANGYTF.